The 14 T cell receptor beta chains listed next were all sequenced from one sample in a study of PD-L1 blockade in urothelial cancer. Measured with immunoSEQ multiplex PCR; TCRdb has only the in-frame clones, and not every one. The sample holds about 110,000 clones, 70% to 85% seen once. The specimen was PBMCs, collected around atezolizumab (anti-PD-L1) treatment. All receptors derive from a man between 50 and 59 years old with urothelial cancer.

The J gene is TRBJ1-4, the V gene TRBV5-1; maybe TRBD1 (6 bases). Trimming shortened V by 0 bases and J by 7 bases, and 10 bases separated the two germline ends. From germline, CDR1 is SGHRS and CDR2 YFSETQ. This CDR3 spans 14 amino acids. CDR3 nucleotides: TGCGCCAGCAGCTTGGAGACAGGTTCTGAAAAACTGTTTTTT. Encoded protein: CASSLETGSEKLFF. The variable domain in full, with the rest retrieved from reference TRBV5-1 and TRBJ1-4, is KAGVTQTPRYLIKTRGQQVTLSCSPISGHRSVSWYQQTPGQGLQFLFEYFSETQRNKGNFPGRFSGRQFSNSRSEMNVSTLELGDSALYLCASSLETGSEKLFFGSGTQLSVL.

About this clone itself: The junction and the germline gene differ at one end; a read error may be behind it. The chain links TRBV7-7 to TRBJ1-6; D call uncertain. CDR1 is SSHAT, CDR2 FNYEAQ, per germline (reference sequence). This CDR3 contains 18 residues. The CDR3: CASSLVAQKICGNSPLHF. The DNA of the CDR3 is TGTGCTAGCAGCTTAGTGGCACAGAAAATCTGTGGGAATTCACCCCTCCACTTT.

This clone was recorded once. The rearrangement joins TRBV5-8 to TRBJ2-7, with 9 bases lining up with TRBD2. Trimming cost V 2 bases and J 4 bases; bases outside gene matches: 1. Germline CDR1 is SGHTS and CDR2 is YDEGEE. This CDR3 has 13 residues. In DNA form, the CDR3 reads TGTGCCAGCAGCTTAACTAGCGGGTACGAGCAGTACTTC. Translated, it gives CASSLTSGYEQYF. The full variable domain, completed using reference TRBV5-8 and TRBJ2-7, is EAGVTQSPTHLIKTRGQQATLRCSPISGHTSVYWYQQALGLGLQFLLWYDEGEERNRGNFPPRFSGRQFPNYSSELNVNALELEDSALYLCASSLTSGYEQYFGPGTRLTVT.

The chain employs TRBV20-1 and TRBJ2-1; D is perhaps TRBD2 (6 bases). The CDR3 has 10 residues. V dropped 5 bases and J dropped 15 bases, with 14 bases sitting between them. Germline CDR1 DFQATT, CDR2 SNEGSKA (reference sequence). As DNA, the CDR3 is TGCAGTGCTGGGGAGGACCCGCCGTTCTTC. Residues: CSAGEDPPFF.

The V call is TRBV6-5, the J call TRBJ1-1, with TRBD1 matching 7 bases. With 6 bases clipped from V and 1 base from J, the junction kept 8 bases outside the gene matches. CDR3 length equals 15 residues. Germline assignment: CDR1 MNHEY and CDR2 SVGAGI. CDR3: CASRGSGGKNTEAFF. The CDR3 region has the DNA TGTGCCAGCAGGGGATCAGGGGGGAAGAACACTGAAGCTTTCTTT.

J is TRBJ2-7 and V is TRBV7-5; the DNA was not compared with TRBD2, the D call given in the table. TRBV7-5 is termed a pseudogene. CDR3 size: 16 residues. CDR3 sequence (DNA): TGTGCCAGAACCCTAAGTCCGGGTAAAGGATCCTACGAGCAGTACTTC. Its protein is CARTLSPGKGSYEQYF.

Only one count was recorded for this clone. This chain links TRBV6-5 with TRBJ2-1; 9 nucleotides agree with TRBD1. Per the germline V gene, CDR1 is MNHEY and CDR2 is SVGAGI. The CDR3 has 15 residues. Germline trimming cut 7 bases from V and 2 bases from J; bases unmatched to any gene: 6. DNA of the CDR3: TGTGCCAGCACCGTGGACAGGGGTCCCTACAATGAGCAGTTCTTC. It specifies CASTVDRGPYNEQFF.

The chain carries TRBV7-9 and TRBJ2-5; D is perhaps TRBD2 (5 bases). The CDR3 has 15 amino acids. Germline values: CDR1 SEHNR, CDR2 FQNEAQ (reference sequence). Deletions cut 3 bases from V and 4 bases from J, with 15 bases between. The CDR3 loop is CASSFEGRYGETQYF. Here the CDR3 DNA reads TGTGCCAGCAGCTTTGAGGGTCGGTATGGAGAGACCCAGTACTTC. Supplemented by reference TRBV7-9 and TRBJ2-5, the full variable domain reads DTGVSQNPRHKITKRGQNVTFRCDPISEHNRLYWYRQTLGQGPEFLTYFQNEAQLEKSRLLSDRFSAERPKGSFSTLEIQRTEQGDSAMYLCASSFEGRYGETQYFGPGTRLLVL.

This chain uses TRBV11-2 with TRBJ2-7; perhaps TRBD2 as D (5 bases). V lost 0 bases, J lost 3 bases, and 15 bases lay in between. Germline V gives CDR1 SGHAT, CDR2 FQNNGV. The CDR3 runs to 16 residues. The CDR3 loop is CASSLDQRSSFYEQYF. CDR3 sequence (DNA): TGTGCCAGCAGCTTAGACCAGCGGTCGTCATTCTACGAGCAGTACTTC. Full variable domain (missing parts from reference TRBV11-2 and TRBJ2-7): EAGVAQSPRYKIIEKRQSVAFWCNPISGHATLYWYQQILGQGPKLLIQFQNNGVVDDSQLPKDRFSAERLKGVDSTLKIQPAKLEDSAVYLCASSLDQRSSFYEQYFGPGTRLTVT.

The V call is TRBV6-1, the J call TRBJ2-2, with 7 bases lining up with TRBD2. CDR1 and CDR2 from the germline V gene are MNHNS and SASEGT. The CDR3 extends over 14 amino acids. V was clipped by 6 bases and J by 4 bases; unmatched bases: 5. CDR3 sequence (DNA): TGTGCCAGCAGGAGGGACTACACCACCGGGGAGCTGTTTTTT. Translation: CASRRDYTTGELFF.

The chain combines TRBV6-1 with TRBJ2-1, with 9 bases aligning to TRBD2. The germline V gene encodes CDR1 MNHNS and CDR2 SASEGT. V shed 2 bases and J 2 bases; nucleotides not matched to a gene: 16. This CDR3 comprises 20 residues. The CDR3 reads CASSEMWQTTSGRTYNEQFF. In nucleotides, the CDR3 is TGTGCCAGCAGTGAAATGTGGCAGACTACTAGCGGGCGGACCTACAATGAGCAGTTCTTC.

This sequence joins TRBV9 and TRBJ2-7; 12 bases are shared with TRBD2. CDR1 is SGDLS, CDR2 YYNGEE, per germline. The V gene end was trimmed by 4 bases and the J gene end by 1 base; junction bases not matched to a gene: 15. CDR3 length: 19 residues. DNA for the CDR3: TGTGCCAGCAGCCCCACCGGGACTAGCGGGCCCCAGGGGTCCTACGAGCAGTACTTC. Its protein is CASSPTGTSGPQGSYEQYF.

V and J are TRBV18 and TRBJ2-5; D ambiguous. In germline, CDR1 is KGHSH, CDR2 LQKENI. The CDR3 runs to 13 residues. V was clipped by 6 bases and J by 4 bases, with 12 bases between them. For the CDR3, the DNA is TGTGCCAGCTCCCCGACTGATTCAGAGACCCAGTACTTC. Translated: CASSPTDSETQYF.

This chain joins TRBV30 and TRBJ1-1; 8 nucleotides line up with TRBD1. The germline V gene has CDR1 GTSNPN and CDR2 SVGIG (reference sequence). The CDR3 length is 15 residues. V was pared by 2 bases and J by 3 bases, with 8 bases of the junction left unmatched. CDR3 amino acids: CAWSWAAGGYTEAFF. The CDR3 DNA reads TGTGCCTGGAGTTGGGCAGCAGGGGGCTACACTGAAGCTTTCTTT.